The 13 T cell receptor beta chains listed next were all sequenced from one sample in a study of early stage breast cancer tumors. Data came from immunoSEQ multiplex PCR; TCRdb stores just in-frame clones and leaves some out. This sample has about 38,000 clones, with around 68% found just once. The sample consisted of blood. Every receptor here comes from a person in their sixties with breast cancer.

The genes are TRBV5-1 and TRBJ2-1, with 9 bases aligning to TRBD2. CDR3 length: 15 amino acids. CDR1 and CDR2 from the germline V gene are SGHRS and YFSETQ. J was trimmed by 2 bases and V by 7 bases; bases with no gene match: 7. CDR3 loop: CASQSRTSAYNEQFF. CDR3 DNA: TGCGCCAGCCAGTCGAGGACTAGCGCCTACAATGAGCAGTTCTTC.

V is TRBV15 and J is TRBJ1-5; D is ambiguous. Germline V gene sequence: CDR1 LNHNV, CDR2 YYDKDF (reference sequence). The CDR3 consists of 15 residues. With 5 bases removed from V and 4 bases from J, the gap between germline ends came to 15 bases. CDR3 bases: TGTGCCACCAGCTGGTCCTTCGGGTCAAATCAGCCCCAGCATTTT. It yields the protein CATSWSFGSNQPQHF.

The V and J genes are TRBV21-1 and TRBJ2-1; the table's D call TRBD2 went unverified against the DNA. TRBV21-1 is an annotated pseudogene. The CDR3 is 13 amino acids. Here the CDR3 reads CASSGGSYNEQFF. DNA of the CDR3: TGTGCCAGCAGCGGCGGCTCCTACAATGAGCAGTTCTTC.

The chain couples TRBV7-2 to TRBJ2-5; the D is unclear. The germline V gene has CDR1 SGHTA and CDR2 FQGNSA. This CDR3 has 14 residues. Trimming took off 1 base at V and 6 bases at J, with 12 bases between the two ends. CDR3 amino acids: CASSLGVDRQTQYF. In nucleotides, the CDR3 is TGTGCCAGCAGCTTAGGGGTCGACCGCCAGACCCAGTACTTC.

The count of this clone is one. The rearrangement joins TRBV28 to TRBJ1-2; unclear D gene. CDR1 is MDHEN and CDR2 is SYDVKM in the germline V gene. V was shortened by 5 bases and J by 4 bases, with 23 bases between the two germline ends. This CDR3 is 17 amino acids long. The CDR3 bases are TGTGCCAGCAGTCCCCTCGGGCAGGCCAACTGGGGCTATGGCTACACCTTC. Residues: CASSPLGQANWGYGYTF.

The gene calls are TRBV5-4 and TRBJ2-1; D is ambiguous. Germline CDR1 and CDR2: SGHNT and YYREEE (reference sequence). The V end lost 3 bases, the J end lost 4 bases, and 20 bases lay between the germline ends. The CDR3 covers 17 residues. CDR3: CASSYLGLANMYNEQFF. CDR3 sequence (DNA): TGTGCCAGCAGCTATTTGGGCCTTGCCAATATGTACAATGAGCAGTTCTTC. Supplemented by reference TRBV5-4 and TRBJ2-1, the full variable domain reads ETGVTQSPTHLIKTRGQQVTLRCSSQSGHNTVSWYQQALGQGPQFIFQYYREEENGRGNFPPRFSGLQFPNYSSELNVNALELDDSALYLCASSYLGLANMYNEQFFGPGTRLTVL.

The chain uses TRBV7-6 and TRBJ2-2; unclear D gene. Trimming took 3 bases from V and 4 from J, leaving 6 bases between them. This CDR3 region has 13 residues. Germline loops: CDR1 SGHVS, CDR2 FNYEAQ. CDR3 protein: CASSLQITGELFF. DNA for the CDR3: TGTGCCAGCAGCTTGCAGATCACCGGGGAGCTGTTTTTT.

This clone was seen just once. The V call is TRBV6-1, the J call TRBJ2-3; TRBD2 agrees at 11 bases. This CDR3 contains 16 residues. The V gene end was trimmed by 4 bases and the J gene end by 6 bases; junction bases not matched to a gene: 9. CDR1 is MNHNS and CDR2 is SASEGT in the germline V gene. CDR3 sequence (DNA): TGTGCCAGCAGTGTAGTAGCGGGGGGGCATTCCGATACGCAGTATTTT. Its protein is CASSVVAGGHSDTQYF.

The chain carries TRBV6-5 and TRBJ2-3, with 8 bases matching TRBD2. The V gene end was trimmed by 5 bases and the J gene end by 2 bases; junction bases not matched to a gene: 3. Germline CDR1 reads MNHEY; CDR2 reads SVGAGI. The CDR3 covers 14 residues. In nucleotides, the CDR3 is TGTGCCAGCAGTAACGGACTAGCCACAGATACGCAGTATTTT. This gives the protein CASSNGLATDTQYF.

The chain couples TRBV11-2 to TRBJ2-3; D unclear. Trimming took off 3 bases at V and 3 bases at J, with 16 bases between the two ends. This CDR3 has 16 residues. Germline V gene data show CDR1 as SGHAT and CDR2 as FQNNGV. The CDR3 spells CASSFGKGQGTDTQYF. Written as DNA, the CDR3 is TGTGCCAGCAGCTTCGGCAAGGGCCAAGGTACAGATACGCAGTATTTT.

This chain links TRBV6-6 with TRBJ2-5, with 7 bases identical to TRBD2. The CDR3 totals 14 residues. V lost 0 bases and J lost 5; bases outside the gene matches: 3. Per germline, CDR1 MNHNY and CDR2 SVGAGI (reference sequence). The CDR3 region has the DNA TGTGCCAGCAGTTACTCGGGGGGAGGGGAGACCCAGTACTTC. It is translated as CASSYSGGGETQYF.

V gene TRBV30 combines with J gene TRBJ1-6; a weak D match, TRBD1 (5 bases). CDR3 length: 16 residues. V was cut by 8 bases and J by 0 bases, with 17 bases left in between. Germline loops: CDR1 GTSNPN, CDR2 SVGIG (reference sequence). The CDR3 reads CAVSGGPLSYNSPLHF. In DNA form, the CDR3 reads TGTGCCGTATCCGGGGGTCCTCTCTCCTATAATTCACCCCTCCACTTT. Combining the CDR3 with reference TRBV30 and TRBJ1-6 gives the whole variable domain SQTIHQWPATLVQPVGSPLSLECTVEGTSNPNLYWYRQAAGRGLQLLFYSVGIGQISSEVPQNLSASRPQDRQFILSSKKLLLSDSGFYLCAVSGGPLSYNSPLHFGNGTRLTVT.

This chain uses TRBV29-1 with TRBJ2-1, with D perhaps matching TRBD2 (7 bases). Germline V gene sequence: CDR1 SQVTM, CDR2 ANQGSEA. The V gene lost 6 bases and the J gene lost 7 bases, with 16 bases spanning the gap. The CDR3 spans 13 residues. CDR3: CSVGGGQGNEQFF. The CDR3, as DNA: TGCAGCGTGGGGGGAGGGCAGGGGAATGAGCAGTTCTTC.